Given below is one T cell receptor beta chain in context. The V gene's germline CDR1 is MNHEY and CDR2 SVGAGI. V shed 2 bases and J 1 base; nucleotides not matched to a gene: 0. The CDR3 is 14 amino acids. The source of the sample is a study of blood T cell repertoires in COVID-19. Overall study context: From the United States, Italy and Spain came samples of acute and convalescent COVID-19.

The table came from immunoSEQ multiplex PCR; TCRdb's copy has only in-frame clones and leaves some out. Among approximately 170,000 clones, less than 85% were seen once, and the ten largest hold roughly 3%. Researchers sorted participants into cohorts using their self-reported clinical history. The source is a woman younger than 45 who had recovered from COVID-19. The sequencing sample was made of PBMCs or T cells enriched from blood (not recorded which). The chain has TRBV6-5 and TRBJ2-3, with 7 bases fitting TRBD1. The CDR3 is CASSYRGRTDTQYF. The CDR3 DNA is TGTGCCAGCAGTTACAGGGGGCGCACAGATACGCAGTATTTT.